These T cell receptor beta chains were read from a single sample in a study of a mutant IDH1 vaccine in newly diagnosed glioma. Clones were sequenced by immunoSEQ multiplex PCR, and TCRdb holds only the in-frame ones, with some missing. The sample records 50,000 or so clones, roughly 80% being singletons. These receptors are not linked to any known antigen. The sample here was PBMCs, taken from a glioma patient whose treatment included an IDH1 peptide vaccine. Receptor source: a woman aged 45-60 years with glioma. Each CDR3 is given with its conserved first and last residue. D genes are given only for firm matches. The size field is filled for only some rows; it gives once, few, many or a size class.

D	V	size	J	DNA	CDR3
.	TRBV30	.	TRBJ1-4	TGTGCCTGGAGTCCCTCTGGGGGGCTTAATGAAAAACTGTTTTTT	CAWSPSGGLNEKLFF
.	TRBV13	.	TRBJ2-7	TGTGCCAGCAGCTTAGGCCGGCGGGACTACGAGCAGTACTTC	CASSLGRRDYEQYF
.	TRBV11-2	.	TRBJ2-3	TGTGCCAGCAGCTTAGAACCAGGGGAAGATACGCAGTATTTT	CASSLEPGEDTQYF
.	TRBV7-9	.	TRBJ1-5	TGTGCCAGCAGCTTAACAGGGTCGAACTCTCAGCCCCAGCATTTT	CASSLTGSNSQPQHF
TRBD2	TRBV13	.	TRBJ2-5	TGTGCCAGCAGCTCAGACTCCCAGGGGTTGGTAGCGGGGGGCCAAGAGACCCAGTACTTC	CASSSDSQGLVAGGQETQYF
.	TRBV4-3	.	TRBJ2-7	TGCGCCAGCAGTGTTACTCTACAGGGTACCTACGAGCAGTACTTC	CASSVTLQGTYEQYF
.	TRBV10-3	.	TRBJ2-5	TGTGCCATCAGTGAGGGGGAGACCCAGTACTTC	CAISEGETQYF
TRBD1	TRBV18	.	TRBJ1-1	TGTGCCAGCTCACCACAGGGGGCAGTTAACACTGAAGCTTTCTTT	CASSPQGAVNTEAFF
.	TRBV9	.	TRBJ2-2	TGTGCCAGCAGCGCCGCGCAGGGGCCCTCGAACACCGGGGAGCTGTTTTTT	CASSAAQGPSNTGELFF
TRBD1	TRBV19	.	TRBJ1-5	TGTGCCAGTAGTCCTCCTACAGGGGGCAATCAGCCCCAGCATTTT	CASSPPTGGNQPQHF
.	TRBV25-1	few	TRBJ1-6	TGTGCCAGCAGTGACGGCGACAGAAATAATTCACCCCTCCACTTT	CASSDGDRNNSPLHF
TRBD2	TRBV5-6	.	TRBJ2-2	TGTGCCAGCAGCCCGCCGGGACTAGTTGGGAACACCGGGGAGCTGTTTTTT	CASSPPGLVGNTGELFF
.	TRBV7-9	.	TRBJ2-3	TGTGCCAGCAGCTTAGAATTAACAGGGCCATATACGCAGTATTTT	CASSLELTGPYTQYF
.	TRBV5-4	.	TRBJ2-2	TGTGCCAGCAGCCTACCGGGAATCGGGGAGCTGTTTTTT	CASSLPGIGELFF
.	TRBV15	few	TRBJ1-1	TGTGCCACCAGCAGAGTGGCAGGGCATACTGAAGCTTTCTTT	CATSRVAGHTEAFF
.	TRBV15	.	TRBJ1-2	TGTGCCACCAGCAGAGAAACGGTGGCACCTACTAACTATGGCTACACCTTC	CATSRETVAPTNYGYTF
.	TRBV20-1	.	TRBJ1-4	TGCAGTGCTATTCGGGACCGAGGACTGTTTTTT	CSAIRDRGLFF
.	TRBV9	.	TRBJ2-2	TGTGCCAGCAGCAGCGGGAACACCGGGGAGCTGTTTTTT	CASSSGNTGELFF
.	TRBV28	.	TRBJ1-1	TGTGCCAGCAGCCCTTATACAAGGGCCGGTGAAGCTTTCTTT	CASSPYTRAGEAFF
.	TRBV9	few	TRBJ2-3	TGTGCCAGCAGCGTTGGCAGCTTGAGCACAGATACGCAGTATTTT	CASSVGSLSTDTQYF
TRBD2	TRBV5-1	.	TRBJ2-3	TGCGCCAGCAGCTTGGCTAGCGGGGGGACCTTCACAGATACGCAGTATTTT	CASSLASGGTFTDTQYF
.	TRBV4-1	.	TRBJ1-4	TGCGCCAGCAGCCTCGGCTGGTCAACTAATGAAAAACTGTTTTTT	CASSLGWSTNEKLFF
.	TRBV6-1	.	TRBJ1-6	TGTGCCAGCAGTGATAATTCACCCCTCCACTTT	CASSDNSPLHF